These T cell receptor beta chains were read from a single sample in a study of CD8 T cells in Susac syndrome. TCRdb fed the immunoSEQ multiplex PCR reads into MiXCR, producing one record per CDR3 protein. The sample shows under 200,000 distinct CDR3 sequences, over 75% of them seen only once. Sequenced material: CD4+ T cells from PBMCs. These receptors were taken from a human donor with Susac syndrome. Each CDR3 is given without its conserved first and last residue.

TRBV4-2 | ASSQDTSGITSYEQY
TRBV2 | ASKSGGVSYNEQF
TRBV28 | ASSFELGKQF
TRBV28 | ASNTSHRERIQY
TRBV20-1 | SVGGRARETQY
TRBV6-5 | ASSYSQGRRAGELF
TRBV30 | AWSKAKANYGYT
TRBV12-3/TRBV12-4 | ASSGWVGYNEQF
TRBV7-6 | ASSLSLAGAETQY
TRBV20-1 | SARDGVSHGELF
TRBV10-3 | AITPDRETQY
TRBV7-9 | ASSWEQGAGEKLF
TRBV6-5 | ASSLVQNTGELF
TRBV19 | ASSIDRLAADTQY
TRBV20-1 | SATSRDTGELF
TRBV19 | ASSRRDYGYT
TRBV4-1 | ASSPRQISYEQY
TRBV28 | ASSQRIRDAYT
TRBV4-1 | ASSQNQGVDTEAF
TRBV19 | ASSSLGTELNHGYT
TRBV6-2/TRBV6-3 | ASSPLGSYQETQY
TRBV28 | ASSPTPGQGGDTIY
TRBV11-2 | ASSSTSGGAWYEQY
TRBV3-1 | ASSLGLAGGLSSYEQY
TRBV19 | ASRLQDQETQY
TRBV9 | ASSAQGGEAYEQY
TRBV6-2/TRBV6-3 | ASSYSVGNQPQH
TRBV20-1 | SASREVTDTQY
TRBV5-1 | ASSWIERGDSETQY
TRBV4-1 | ASNFQGTDTQY
TRBV7-9 | ASSLGASQEAF
TRBV5-1 | ASSLWGLASDEQF
TRBV12-3/TRBV12-4 | ASSDNRAEAF
TRBV24-1 | ATSDGLLAEQETQY
TRBV2 | ASSEAEGGAQY
TRBV18 | ASSPRVPIIAQH
TRBV12-3/TRBV12-4 | ASSLKQGASYEQY
TRBV27 | ASKPGQLTYEQY
TRBV27 | ASSANRGTAYEQY
TRBV2 | ASTGTTTGELF